This record looks at one T cell receptor beta chain sequence and its context. Its matching antigen is unknown. This record belongs to a study of Ad26.COV2.S vaccination and SARS-CoV-2 variants. Sequencing used immunoSEQ multiplex PCR; TCRdb keeps in-frame clones, though not all of them. The repertoire consists of hundreds of thousands of clones, with approximately 92% occurring once and the leading ten covering over 2%. Treatment described: about 20 received Ad26.COV2.S at low or high dose, single or two shots; about 5 received placebo; per-sample allocation not given. Specimens were obtained on day 63 following the first vaccine or placebo injection. The germline CDR1 and CDR2 sequences are SGHRS and YFSETQ. CDR3 length: 17 residues. V was clipped by 2 bases and J by 2 bases, with 17 bases between them. Study-wide results and caveats: With respect to non-spike TCR breadth, vaccine and placebo recipients were similar.

This TCR derives from a person aged 18-65 years who received the Ad26.COV2.S COVID-19 vaccine or a placebo. Sequenced material: peripheral blood, taken in a trial of Ad26.COV2.S vaccine versus placebo. The chain uses TRBV5-1 and TRBJ1-3, with D uncertain. The CDR3: CASSFSSTDQPGNTIYF. The CDR3 DNA reads as TGCGCCAGCAGCTTTAGTTCGACGGACCAACCTGGAAACACCATATATTTT.